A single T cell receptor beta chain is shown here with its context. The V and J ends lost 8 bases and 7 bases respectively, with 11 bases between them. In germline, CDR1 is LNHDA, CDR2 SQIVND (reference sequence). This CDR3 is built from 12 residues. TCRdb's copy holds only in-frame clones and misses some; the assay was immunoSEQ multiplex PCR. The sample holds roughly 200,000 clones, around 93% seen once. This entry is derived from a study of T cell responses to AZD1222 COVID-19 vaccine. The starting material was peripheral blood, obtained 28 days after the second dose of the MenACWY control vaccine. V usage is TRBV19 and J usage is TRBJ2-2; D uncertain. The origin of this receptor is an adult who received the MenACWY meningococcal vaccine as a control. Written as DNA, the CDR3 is TGTGCCAGTGCGGAAGTACTCGGGGAGCTGTTTTTT. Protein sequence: CASAEVLGELFF.